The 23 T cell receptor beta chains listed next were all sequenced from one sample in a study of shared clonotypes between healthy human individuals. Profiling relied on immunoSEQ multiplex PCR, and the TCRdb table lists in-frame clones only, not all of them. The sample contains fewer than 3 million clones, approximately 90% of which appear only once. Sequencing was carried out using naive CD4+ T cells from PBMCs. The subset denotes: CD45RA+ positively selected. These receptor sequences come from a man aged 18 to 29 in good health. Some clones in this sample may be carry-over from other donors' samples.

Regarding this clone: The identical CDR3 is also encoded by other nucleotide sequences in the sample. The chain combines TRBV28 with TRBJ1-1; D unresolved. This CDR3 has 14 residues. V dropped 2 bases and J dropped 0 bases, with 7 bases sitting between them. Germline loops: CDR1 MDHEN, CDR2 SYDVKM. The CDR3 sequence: CASSLPAMNTEAFF. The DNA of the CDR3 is TGTGCCAGCAGTTTACCAGCCATGAACACTGAAGCTTTCTTT.

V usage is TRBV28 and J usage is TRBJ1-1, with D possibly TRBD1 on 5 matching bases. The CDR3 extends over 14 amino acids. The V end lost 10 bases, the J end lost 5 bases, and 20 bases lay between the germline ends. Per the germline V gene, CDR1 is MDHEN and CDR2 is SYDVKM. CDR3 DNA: TGTGCCACCATAATCCGGGGGGGTTTAACTGAAGCTTTCTTT. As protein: CATIIRGGLTEAFF. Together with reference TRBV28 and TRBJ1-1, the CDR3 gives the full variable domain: DVKVTQSSRYLVKRTGEKVFLECVQDMDHENMFWYRQDPGLGLRLIYFSYDVKMKEKGDIPEGYSVSREKKERFSLILESASTNQTSMYLCATIIRGGLTEAFFGQGTRLTVV.

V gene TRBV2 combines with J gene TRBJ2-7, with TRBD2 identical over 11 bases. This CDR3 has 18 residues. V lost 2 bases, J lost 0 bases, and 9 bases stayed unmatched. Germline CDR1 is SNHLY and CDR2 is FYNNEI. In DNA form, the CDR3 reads TGTGCCAGCAGTGAATTGGCTAGCGGGAGGATCAGCTCCTACGAGCAGTACTTC. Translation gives CASSELASGRISSYEQYF.

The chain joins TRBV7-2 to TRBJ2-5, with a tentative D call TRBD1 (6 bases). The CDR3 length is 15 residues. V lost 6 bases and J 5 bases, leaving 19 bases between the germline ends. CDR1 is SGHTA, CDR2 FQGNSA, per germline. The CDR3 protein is CASRDRQGFGETQYF. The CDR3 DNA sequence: TGTGCCAGCAGGGACCGTCAGGGGTTCGGGGAGACCCAGTACTTC.

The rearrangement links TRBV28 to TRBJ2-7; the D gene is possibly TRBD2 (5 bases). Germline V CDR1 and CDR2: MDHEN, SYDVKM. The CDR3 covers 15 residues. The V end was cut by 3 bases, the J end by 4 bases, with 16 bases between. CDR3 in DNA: TGTGCCAGCAGTTTGGGTAGGAGGCTCCTTTACGAGCAGTACTTC. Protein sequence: CASSLGRRLLYEQYF.

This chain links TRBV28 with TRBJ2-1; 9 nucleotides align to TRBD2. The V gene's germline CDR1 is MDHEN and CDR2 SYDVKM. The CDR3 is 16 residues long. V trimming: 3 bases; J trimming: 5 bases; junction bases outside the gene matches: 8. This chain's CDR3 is CASSFPLAGAHNEQFF. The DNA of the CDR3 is TGTGCCAGCAGTTTCCCCTTAGCGGGAGCACACAATGAGCAGTTCTTC.

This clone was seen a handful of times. The DNA of the CDR3 is TGTGCCAGCAGGAGGACAGGGAGTGCTGGAGAAAAACTGTTTTTT. This encodes CASRRTGSAGEKLFF. The chain couples TRBV6-1 to TRBJ1-4; 8 bases are shared with TRBD1. CDR1 MNHNS and CDR2 SASEGT come from the germline V gene. Germline trimming cut 6 bases from V and 8 bases from J; bases unmatched to any gene: 11. CDR3 size: 15 residues.

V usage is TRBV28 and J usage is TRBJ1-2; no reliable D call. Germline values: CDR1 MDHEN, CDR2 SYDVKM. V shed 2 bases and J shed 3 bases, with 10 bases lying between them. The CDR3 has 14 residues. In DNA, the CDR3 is TGTGCCAGCAGTTTAAAGTACCCAGACTATGGCTACACCTTC. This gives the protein CASSLKYPDYGYTF.

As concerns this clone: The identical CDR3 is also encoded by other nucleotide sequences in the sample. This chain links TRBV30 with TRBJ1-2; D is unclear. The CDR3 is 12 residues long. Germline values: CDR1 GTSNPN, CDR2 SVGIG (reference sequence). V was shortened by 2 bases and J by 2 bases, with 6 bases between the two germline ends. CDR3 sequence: CAWSLRNYGYTF. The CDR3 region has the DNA TGTGCCTGGAGTCTCCGGAACTATGGCTACACCTTC.

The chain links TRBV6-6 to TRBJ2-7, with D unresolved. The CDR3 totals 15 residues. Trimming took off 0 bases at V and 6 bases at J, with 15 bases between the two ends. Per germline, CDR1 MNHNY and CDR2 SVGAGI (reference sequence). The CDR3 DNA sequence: TGTGCCAGCAGTTACTCGAAGTCCCATCTCTCCGAGCAGTACTTC. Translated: CASSYSKSHLSEQYF.

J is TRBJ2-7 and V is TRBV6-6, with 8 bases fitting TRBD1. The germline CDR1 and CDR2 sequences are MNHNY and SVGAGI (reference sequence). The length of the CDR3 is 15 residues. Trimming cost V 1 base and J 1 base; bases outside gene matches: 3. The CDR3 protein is CASSYLGQGSYEQYF. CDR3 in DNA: TGTGCCAGCAGTTACTTAGGACAGGGTTCCTACGAGCAGTACTTC.

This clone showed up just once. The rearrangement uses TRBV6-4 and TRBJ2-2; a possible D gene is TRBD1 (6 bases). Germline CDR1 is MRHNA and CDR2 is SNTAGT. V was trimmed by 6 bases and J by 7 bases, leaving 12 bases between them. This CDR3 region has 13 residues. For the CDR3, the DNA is TGTGCCAGCAGCGTCACAGGGATCGGGGAGCTGTTTTTT. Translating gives CASSVTGIGELFF.

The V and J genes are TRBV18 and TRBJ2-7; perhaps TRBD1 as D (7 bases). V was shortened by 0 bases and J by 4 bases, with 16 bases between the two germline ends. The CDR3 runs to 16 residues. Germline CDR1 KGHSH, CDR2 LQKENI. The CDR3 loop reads CASSPPNWQGGYEQYF. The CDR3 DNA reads TGTGCCAGCTCACCACCGAATTGGCAGGGGGGATACGAGCAGTACTTC. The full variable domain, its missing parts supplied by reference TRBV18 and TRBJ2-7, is NAGVMQNPRHLVRRRGQEARLRCSPMKGHSHVYWYRQLPEEGLKFMVYLQKENIIDESGMPKERFSAEFPKEGPSILRIQQVVRGDSAAYFCASSPPNWQGGYEQYFGPGTRLTVT.

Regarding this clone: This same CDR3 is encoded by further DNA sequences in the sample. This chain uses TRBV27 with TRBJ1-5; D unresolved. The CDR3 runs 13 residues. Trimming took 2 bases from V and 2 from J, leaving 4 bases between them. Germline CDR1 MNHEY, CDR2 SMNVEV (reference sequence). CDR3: CASSLRGNQPQHF. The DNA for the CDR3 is TGTGCCAGCAGTTTAAGGGGCAATCAGCCCCAGCATTTT.

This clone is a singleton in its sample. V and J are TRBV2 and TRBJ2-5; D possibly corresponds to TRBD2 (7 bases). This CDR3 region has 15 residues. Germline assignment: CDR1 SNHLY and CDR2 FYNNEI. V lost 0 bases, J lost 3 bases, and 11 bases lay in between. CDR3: CASSEAWGGEETQYF. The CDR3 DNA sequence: TGTGCCAGCAGTGAAGCTTGGGGGGGCGAAGAGACCCAGTACTTC.

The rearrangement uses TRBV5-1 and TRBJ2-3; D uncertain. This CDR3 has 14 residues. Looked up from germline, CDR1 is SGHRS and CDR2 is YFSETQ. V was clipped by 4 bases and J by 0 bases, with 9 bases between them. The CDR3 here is CASSSPASTDTQYF. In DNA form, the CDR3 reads TGCGCCAGCAGCAGTCCAGCTAGCACAGATACGCAGTATTTT. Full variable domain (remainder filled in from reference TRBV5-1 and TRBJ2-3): KAGVTQTPRYLIKTRGQQVTLSCSPISGHRSVSWYQQTPGQGLQFLFEYFSETQRNKGNFPGRFSGRQFSNSRSEMNVSTLELGDSALYLCASSSPASTDTQYFGPGTRLTVL.

CDR3 protein: CASSRGSNQPQHF. The CDR3 DNA follows: TGTGCCAGCAGCCGGGGTAGCAATCAGCCCCAGCATTTT. The V gene is TRBV5-6, the J gene TRBJ1-5; D ambiguous. Germline V lookup: CDR1 SGHDT, CDR2 YYEEEE. The CDR3 consists of 13 residues. Trimming left V 4 bases short and J 0 bases short, with 5 bases between.

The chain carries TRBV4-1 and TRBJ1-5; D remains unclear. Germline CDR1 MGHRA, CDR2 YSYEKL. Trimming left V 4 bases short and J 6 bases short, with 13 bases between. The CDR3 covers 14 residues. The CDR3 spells CASSRTVVGQPQHF. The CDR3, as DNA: TGCGCCAGCAGCCGAACAGTGGTAGGTCAGCCCCAGCATTTT.

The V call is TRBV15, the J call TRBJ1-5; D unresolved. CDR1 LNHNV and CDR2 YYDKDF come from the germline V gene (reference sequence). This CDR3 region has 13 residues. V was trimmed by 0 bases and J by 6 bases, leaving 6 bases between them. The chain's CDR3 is CATSRDNIQPQHF. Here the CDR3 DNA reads TGTGCCACCAGCAGAGATAATATTCAGCCCCAGCATTTT.

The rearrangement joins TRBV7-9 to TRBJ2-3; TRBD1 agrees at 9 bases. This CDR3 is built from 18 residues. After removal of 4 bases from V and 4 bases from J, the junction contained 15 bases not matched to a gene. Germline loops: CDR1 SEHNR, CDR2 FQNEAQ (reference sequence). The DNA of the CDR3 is TGTGCCAGCAGCTCGTATGGGCCCGGGACAGGGATGCCAGATACGCAGTATTTT. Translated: CASSSYGPGTGMPDTQYF.

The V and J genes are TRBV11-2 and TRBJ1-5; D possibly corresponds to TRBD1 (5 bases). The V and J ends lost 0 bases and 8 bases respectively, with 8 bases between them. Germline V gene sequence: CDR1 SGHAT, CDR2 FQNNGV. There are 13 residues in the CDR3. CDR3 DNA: TGTGCCAGCAGCTTAGATCTGGGGGAGCCCCAGCATTTT. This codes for CASSLDLGEPQHF.

CDR3 amino acids: CAWVPFRVPPPNTEAFF. CDR3 DNA sequence: TGTGCCTGGGTGCCCTTCCGGGTCCCTCCTCCGAACACTGAAGCTTTCTTT. V gene TRBV30 combines with J gene TRBJ1-1, with D unclear. CDR1 GTSNPN and CDR2 SVGIG come from the germline V gene (reference sequence). V lost 5 bases, J lost 1 base, and 23 bases lay in between. The CDR3 sequence is 17 residues long.

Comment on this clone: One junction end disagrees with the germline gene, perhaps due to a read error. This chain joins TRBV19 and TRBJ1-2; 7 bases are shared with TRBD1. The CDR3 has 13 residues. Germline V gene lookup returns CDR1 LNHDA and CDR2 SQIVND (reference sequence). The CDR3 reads CASSLDRDYGYTF. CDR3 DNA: TGTGCCAGTAGTTTAGACAGGGACTATGGCTACACCTTC.